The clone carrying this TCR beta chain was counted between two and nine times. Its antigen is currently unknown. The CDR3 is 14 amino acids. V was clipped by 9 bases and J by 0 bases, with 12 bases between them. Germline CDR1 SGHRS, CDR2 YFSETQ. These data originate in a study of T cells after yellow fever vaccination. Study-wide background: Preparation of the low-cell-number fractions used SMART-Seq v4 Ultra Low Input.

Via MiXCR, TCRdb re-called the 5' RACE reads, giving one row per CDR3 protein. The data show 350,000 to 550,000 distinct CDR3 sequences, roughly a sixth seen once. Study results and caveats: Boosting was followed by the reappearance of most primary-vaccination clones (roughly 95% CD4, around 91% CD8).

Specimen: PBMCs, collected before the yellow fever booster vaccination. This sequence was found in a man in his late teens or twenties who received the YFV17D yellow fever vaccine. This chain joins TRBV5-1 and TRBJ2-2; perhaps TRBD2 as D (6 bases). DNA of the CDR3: TGCGCCACCTGGGGGGAGGCGAACACCGGGGAGCTGTTTTTT. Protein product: CATWGEANTGELFF.